The 13 T cell receptor beta chains below come from one sample, sequenced in a study of OX40 agonist ivuxolimab in advanced cancers. Sequencing was performed with immunoSEQ multiplex PCR; in TCRdb, only in-frame clones are kept and a portion is missing. The data show 15,000 to 20,000 clones, roughly 72% seen once. This material consisted of CD4+ or CD8+ T cells sorted from blood, taken in a trial of the OX40 agonist ivuxolimab. These receptors all stem from an adult with an advanced solid tumor such as melanoma, head and neck, liver or kidney cancer.

This clone showed up just once. The V and J genes are TRBV12-2 and TRBJ1-1. TRBV12-2 is a listed pseudogene. This CDR3 has 11 residues. CDR3 coding DNA: TGTGCCAGCTCCTCCGGGCCTGAAGCTTTCTTT. Protein sequence: CASSSGPEAFF.

The chain uses TRBV27 and TRBJ1-6, with D perhaps TRBD1 (5 bases). Trimming cost V 4 bases and J 8 bases, with 18 bases left between them. The germline CDR1 and CDR2 sequences are MNHEY and SMNVEV (reference sequence). The CDR3 has 16 residues. This CDR3 reads CASSSSPQGLDSPLHF. DNA of the CDR3: TGTGCCAGCAGTTCGAGCCCCCAGGGCTTGGATTCACCCCTCCACTTT.

The chain employs TRBV7-9 and TRBJ2-5, with a possible D match to TRBD2 (7 bases). The length of the CDR3 is 17 residues. Germline values: CDR1 SEHNR, CDR2 FQNEAQ (reference sequence). V lost 5 bases, J lost 1 base, and 20 bases lay in between. CDR3 in amino acids: CASSQGRGGATQETQYF. The CDR3 DNA follows: TGTGCCAGCAGCCAGGGGCGAGGGGGGGCGACCCAAGAGACCCAGTACTTC.

The V and J genes are TRBV6-9 and TRBJ2-7, with D tentatively TRBD2 (6 bases). V dropped 7 bases and J dropped 4 bases, with 17 bases sitting between them. The CDR3 has 14 residues. Germline values: CDR1 MNHGY, CDR2 SVAAGI. CDR3 nucleotides: TGTGCCAGCACCCCCGGAGGGGAGCATTACGAGCAGTACTTC. This sequence encodes CASTPGGEHYEQYF.

Details on this clone: The junction departs from germline at one end; a sequencing error may be responsible. The chain combines TRBV4-1 with TRBJ2-5; 9 bases are a match to TRBD1. Per the germline V gene, CDR1 is MGHRA and CDR2 is YSYEKL. The CDR3 runs 17 residues. The CDR3 DNA reads TGCGTCAGCAGCCACTATTTCCCGACAGGGGGGGGAGAGACCCAGTACTTC. This sequence encodes CVSSHYFPTGGGETQYF.

This chain links TRBV28 with TRBJ1-1, with a tentative D call TRBD1 (5 bases). V was cut by 5 bases and J by 7 bases, with 20 bases left in between. The CDR3 has 15 residues. CDR1 MDHEN and CDR2 SYDVKM come from the germline V gene. As DNA, the CDR3 is TGTGCCAGCAGTCCCGGGACGGCTAAACTCATTGAAGCTTTCTTT. Its protein is CASSPGTAKLIEAFF. Looking up the rest from reference TRBV28 and TRBJ1-1 gives the full variable domain: DVKVTQSSRYLVKRTGEKVFLECVQDMDHENMFWYRQDPGLGLRLIYFSYDVKMKEKGDIPEGYSVSREKKERFSLILESASTNQTSMYLCASSPGTAKLIEAFFGQGTRLTVV.

The rearrangement uses TRBV7-6 and TRBJ2-5; 8 nucleotides align to TRBD2. The CDR3 loop spans 16 amino acids. The ends lost 5 bases at V and 7 bases at J; junction bases unmatched: 15. The germline V gene encodes CDR1 SGHVS and CDR2 FNYEAQ. Here the CDR3 reads CASSPSGGSGLGTQYF. The CDR3 nucleotides read TGTGCCAGCAGCCCATCGGGGGGGTCGGGATTAGGGACCCAGTACTTC. Full variable domain (outside the CDR3, taken from reference TRBV7-6 and TRBJ2-5): GAGVSQSPRYKVTKRGQDVALRCDPISGHVSLYWYRQALGQGPEFLTYFNYEAQQDKSGLPNDRFSAERPEGSISTLTIQRTEQRDSAMYRCASSPSGGSGLGTQYFGPGTRLLVL.

V usage is TRBV6-5 and J usage is TRBJ1-5; D not resolved. The CDR3 consists of 14 residues. Germline CDR1 MNHEY, CDR2 SVGAGI. The V end was cut by 8 bases, the J end by 7 bases, with 18 bases between. Here the CDR3 DNA reads TGTGCCAGCCCCCAAACGGGGAGAAAGCAGCCCCAGCATTTT. Residues: CASPQTGRKQPQHF.

The J gene is TRBJ1-1, the V gene TRBV6-5; no clear D. Trimming removed 4 bases at V and 2 bases at J, with 8 bases between. The germline gives CDR1 MNHEY, CDR2 SVGAGI. This CDR3 is built from 13 residues. The chain's CDR3 is CASSLASNTEAFF. DNA of the CDR3: TGTGCCAGCAGTTTGGCAAGCAACACTGAAGCTTTCTTT.

The chain employs TRBV12-5 and TRBJ1-2; the D gene is possibly TRBD1 (6 bases). Per germline, CDR1 LGHNT and CDR2 FRNRAP. V was cut by 3 bases and J by 2 bases, with 10 bases left in between. The CDR3 extends over 14 amino acids. CDR3 region: CASGFGGANYGYTF. CDR3 nucleotide sequence: TGTGCTAGTGGTTTTGGGGGGGCGAACTATGGCTACACCTTC. Complete variable domain (other parts from reference TRBV12-5 and TRBJ1-2): DARVTQTPRHKVTEMGQEVTMRCQPILGHNTVFWYRQTMMQGLELLAYFRNRAPLDDSGMPKDRFSAEMPDATLATLKIQPSEPRDSAVYFCASGFGGANYGYTFGSGTRLTVV.

V gene TRBV6-6 combines with J gene TRBJ2-7; D remains ambiguous. This CDR3 comprises 13 residues. The ends were cut back, 7 bases at V and 3 bases at J, with 13 bases in the middle. CDR1 is MNHNY, CDR2 SVGAGI, per germline (reference sequence). Here the CDR3 DNA reads TGTGCCAGCACCTTAAGTAGAGTCTACGAGCAGTACTTC. Encoded protein: CASTLSRVYEQYF.

This chain uses TRBV19 with TRBJ1-5; no clear D gene. The CDR3 is 15 amino acids. With 4 bases removed from V and 0 bases from J, the gap between germline ends came to 10 bases. The germline gives CDR1 LNHDA, CDR2 SQIVND (reference sequence). Here the CDR3 reads CASSSGAYSNQPQHF. CDR3 in DNA: TGTGCCAGTAGTAGCGGTGCATATAGCAATCAGCCCCAGCATTTT.

This rearrangement joins TRBV7-6 to TRBJ2-2; possible D gene TRBD1, 5 bases. Germline V gene data show CDR1 as SGHVS and CDR2 as FNYEAQ. CDR3 length: 15 residues. V was trimmed by 4 bases and J by 0 bases, leaving 9 bases between them. CDR3 in amino acids: CASSSTVANTGELFF. The CDR3 coding sequence is TGTGCCAGCAGCTCGACAGTGGCGAACACCGGGGAGCTGTTTTTT.